This TCR beta chain originates from a study of blood T cell repertoires in COVID-19. On the study more broadly: There were acute and convalescent COVID-19 samples, and they came from the United States, Italy and Spain. The analysed material was cDNA or gDNA that came from T cells, B-cell-depleted T cells, or PBMCs.

Participant-reported clinical history was the basis for cohort assignment. V lost 9 bases and J 6 bases, leaving 21 bases between the germline ends. The germline V gene encodes CDR1 SGHAT and CDR2 FQNNGV. This CDR3 region has 14 residues. As originally analysed: Cell counts per sample came from amplifying reference gene primers. The assay was immunoSEQ multiplex PCR, and TCRdb's table has in-frame clones only and misses some. D and trimming come from the DNA, and the V and J calls and clone size come from that table. Of 300,000 to 350,000 clones listed, around 90% are singletons. The sample was PBMCs or T cells enriched from blood (not recorded which). The TCR was taken from a young man who had recovered from COVID-19. The chain uses TRBV11-2 and TRBJ2-7, with D unclear. The CDR3 spells CASTALLDRGEQYF. The DNA for the CDR3 is TGTGCCAGTACAGCCCTCCTTGACCGTGGCGAGCAGTACTTC.